Detailed here is one T cell receptor (beta chain). The sample belongs to a study of blood T cell repertoires in COVID-19. Study-wide context: There were acute and convalescent COVID-19 samples, and they came from the United States, Italy and Spain.

The assay was immunoSEQ multiplex PCR, and TCRdb's table has in-frame clones only and misses some. This table holds some 70,000 clones, approximately 83% found once. There are 15 residues in the CDR3. The ends lost 5 bases at V and 4 bases at J; junction bases unmatched: 6. Germline V gene sequence: CDR1 SEHNR, CDR2 FQNEAQ (reference sequence). The gene calls are TRBV7-9 and TRBJ1-3; 9 bases line up with TRBD1. This TCR derives from a man aged 80 or over with acute or convalescent COVID-19. Sequencing was performed on peripheral blood. CDR3 sequence: CASSRTGGEGNTIYF. The CDR3 region has the DNA TGTGCCAGCAGCCGAACAGGGGGCGAAGGAAACACCATATATTTT.